What follows is one T cell receptor beta chain and its context. Its cognate antigen is unknown. The data derive from a study of shared clonotypes between healthy human individuals. Study-wide findings and caveats: The four-donor shared clonotypes exceeded non-shared clonotypes in generation probability, with non-shared ones scoring lower. Sequencing depth was expected to affect clonotype sharing among donors.

Germline values: CDR1 SGHAT, CDR2 FQNNGV. The CDR3 sequence is 15 residues long. V lost 1 base to trimming and J lost 5 bases, with 14 bases between them. The repertoire was sequenced with immunoSEQ multiplex PCR; TCRdb's copy has only in-frame clones and lacks some. The top ten clones hold roughly 0.13% of a sample with 2 million to 2.5 million clones, under 97% of them seen once. This receptor was taken from a man aged 18 to 29 in good health. What was sequenced was naive CD4+ T cells sorted from blood. Subset described: CD45RA+ positively selected. This chain joins TRBV11-2 and TRBJ1-1, with a tentative D call TRBD1 (6 bases). CDR3 sequence reads: CASSLATGGGTEAFF. As DNA, the CDR3 is TGTGCCAGCAGCTTAGCAACAGGAGGGGGGACTGAAGCTTTCTTT.